The sequence of this TCR beta chain was determined in a study of Graves' ophthalmopathy and Graves' hyperthyroidism. There are 15 residues in the CDR3. Germline trimming cut 2 bases from V and 8 bases from J; bases unmatched to any gene: 6. Germline V gene sequence: CDR1 MNHEY, CDR2 SVGEGT. As the template, RNA transcripts were used to amplify TCR beta CDR3 regions. HTBI primers were employed in first-round RT-PCR, then a second-round multiplex PCR followed. TCRdb fed the multiplex PCR reads into MiXCR, producing one record per CDR3 protein. The sample holds 210,000 or so distinct CDR3 sequences, approximately 28% seen once.

Sequenced sample: peripheral blood. The chain employs TRBV6-2 or TRBV6-3 and TRBJ2-7; 13 bases fit TRBD2. This clonotype originated in a man between 50 and 59 years old with Graves' ophthalmopathy. The chain's CDR3 is CASSYGLAGVNKQYF. Written as DNA, the CDR3 is TGTGCCAGCAGTTACGGACTAGCGGGAGTTAATAAGCAGTACTTC.